This T cell receptor beta chain is from a study of neurological immune-mediated disorders. In this sample, this clonotype turned up many times. cDNA was made by 5'RACE with 10-nucleotide random UMIs. Every sequencing run generated in excess of 170 million TCR-beta sequences. These sequences covered 15-18 subjects. MiXCR was run by TCRdb on the 5' RACE reads, yielding one entry per CDR3 protein. The repertoire consists of tens of thousands of distinct CDR3 sequences, with around 15% occurring once and the leading ten covering 4.6%. From germline, CDR1 is SGHRS and CDR2 YFSETQ. Deletions cut 4 bases from V and 7 bases from J, with 20 bases between. The CDR3 totals 16 residues. Time point indicated: longitudinal time-point 1 (baseline).

Material for sequencing was PBMCs. The TCR originated in a female donor with HTLV-1-associated myelopathy (HAM/TSP). V and J are TRBV5-1 and TRBJ2-2, with D possibly being TRBD1 (6 bases). The CDR3 DNA is TGCGCCAGCAGCACAGGGAATTCGGGGTCTATCGGGGAGCTGTTTTTT. Translating it yields CASSTGNSGSIGELFF. The complete variable domain, with remaining parts taken from reference TRBV5-1 and TRBJ2-2, reads KAGVTQTPRYLIKTRGQQVTLSCSPISGHRSVSWYQQTPGQGLQFLFEYFSETQRNKGNFPGRFSGRQFSNSRSEMNVSTLELGDSALYLCASSTGNSGSIGELFFGEGSRLTVL.